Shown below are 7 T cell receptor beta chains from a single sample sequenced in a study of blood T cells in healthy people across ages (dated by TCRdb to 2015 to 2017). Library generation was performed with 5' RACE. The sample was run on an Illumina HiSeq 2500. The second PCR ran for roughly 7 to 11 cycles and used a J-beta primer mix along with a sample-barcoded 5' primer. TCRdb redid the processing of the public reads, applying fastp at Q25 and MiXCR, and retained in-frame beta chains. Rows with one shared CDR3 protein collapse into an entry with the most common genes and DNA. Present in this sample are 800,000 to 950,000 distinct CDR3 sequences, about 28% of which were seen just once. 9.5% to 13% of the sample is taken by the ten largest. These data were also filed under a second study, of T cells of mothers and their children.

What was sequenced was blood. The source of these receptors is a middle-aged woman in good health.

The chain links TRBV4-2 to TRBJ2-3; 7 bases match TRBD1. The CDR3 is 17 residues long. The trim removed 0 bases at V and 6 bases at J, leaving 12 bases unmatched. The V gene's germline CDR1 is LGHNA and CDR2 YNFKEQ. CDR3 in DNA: TGTGCCAGCAGCCAAGAGGCCACGAAAGGGGGCCGGGATACGCAGTATTTT. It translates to CASSQEATKGGRDTQYF.

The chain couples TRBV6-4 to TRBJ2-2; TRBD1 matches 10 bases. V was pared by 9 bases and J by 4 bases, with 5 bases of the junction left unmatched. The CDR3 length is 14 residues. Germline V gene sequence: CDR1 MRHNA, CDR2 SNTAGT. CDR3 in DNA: TGTGCCAGTGGGACAGGGGTCGGCACCGGGGAGCTGTTTTTT. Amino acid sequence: CASGTGVGTGELFF.

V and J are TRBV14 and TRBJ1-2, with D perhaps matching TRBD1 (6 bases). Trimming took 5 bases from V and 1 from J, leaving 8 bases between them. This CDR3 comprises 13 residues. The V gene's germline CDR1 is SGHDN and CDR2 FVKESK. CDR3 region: CASSGTYNYGYTF. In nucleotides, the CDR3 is TGTGCCAGCAGCGGGACATATAACTATGGCTACACCTTC.

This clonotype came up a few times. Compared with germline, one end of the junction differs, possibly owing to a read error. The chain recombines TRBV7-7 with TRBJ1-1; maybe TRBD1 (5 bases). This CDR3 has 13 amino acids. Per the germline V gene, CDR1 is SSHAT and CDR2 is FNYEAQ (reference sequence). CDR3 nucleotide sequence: TGTGCTAGCAGCCCCTGGGGGGACACTGAAGCTTTCTTT. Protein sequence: CASSPWGDTEAFF.

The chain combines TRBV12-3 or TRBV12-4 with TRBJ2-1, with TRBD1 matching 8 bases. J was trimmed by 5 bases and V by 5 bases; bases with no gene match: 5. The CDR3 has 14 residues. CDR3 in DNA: TGTGCCAGCAGTCCTCGACAGGGGAACAATGAGCAGTTCTTC. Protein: CASSPRQGNNEQFF.

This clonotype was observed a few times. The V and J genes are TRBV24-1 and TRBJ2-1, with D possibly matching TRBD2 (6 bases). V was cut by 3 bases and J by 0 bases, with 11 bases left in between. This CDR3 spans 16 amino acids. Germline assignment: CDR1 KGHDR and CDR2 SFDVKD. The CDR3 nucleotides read TGTGCCACCAGTGATCGACTAGTAAGCTCCTACAATGAGCAGTTCTTC. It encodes CATSDRLVSSYNEQFF.

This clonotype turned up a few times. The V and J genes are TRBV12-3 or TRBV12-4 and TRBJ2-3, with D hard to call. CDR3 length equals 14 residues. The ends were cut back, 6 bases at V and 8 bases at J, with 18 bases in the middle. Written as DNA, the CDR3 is TGTGCCAGCAGGAACGGACGTAGGGCCGGTACGCAGTATTTT. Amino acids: CASRNGRRAGTQYF.